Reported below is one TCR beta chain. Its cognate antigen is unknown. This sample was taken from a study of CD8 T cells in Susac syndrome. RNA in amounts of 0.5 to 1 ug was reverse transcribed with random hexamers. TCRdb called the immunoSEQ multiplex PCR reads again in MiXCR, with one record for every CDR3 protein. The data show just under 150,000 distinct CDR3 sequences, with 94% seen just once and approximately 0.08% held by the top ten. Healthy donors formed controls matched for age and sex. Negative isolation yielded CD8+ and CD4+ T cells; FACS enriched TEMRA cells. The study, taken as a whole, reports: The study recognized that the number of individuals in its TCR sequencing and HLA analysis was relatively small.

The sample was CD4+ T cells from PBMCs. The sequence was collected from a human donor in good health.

The CDR3 loop is CASSYASGPLPTGELFF. The CDR3 coding sequence is TGTGCCAGCAGCTACGCGTCCGGGCCCCTCCCGACCGGGGAGCTGTTTTTT. The genes are TRBV7-3 and TRBJ2-2, with D uncertain. Germline CDR1 SGHTA, CDR2 FQGTGA. V was cut by 4 bases and J by 5 bases, with 20 bases left in between. This CDR3 has 17 amino acids.